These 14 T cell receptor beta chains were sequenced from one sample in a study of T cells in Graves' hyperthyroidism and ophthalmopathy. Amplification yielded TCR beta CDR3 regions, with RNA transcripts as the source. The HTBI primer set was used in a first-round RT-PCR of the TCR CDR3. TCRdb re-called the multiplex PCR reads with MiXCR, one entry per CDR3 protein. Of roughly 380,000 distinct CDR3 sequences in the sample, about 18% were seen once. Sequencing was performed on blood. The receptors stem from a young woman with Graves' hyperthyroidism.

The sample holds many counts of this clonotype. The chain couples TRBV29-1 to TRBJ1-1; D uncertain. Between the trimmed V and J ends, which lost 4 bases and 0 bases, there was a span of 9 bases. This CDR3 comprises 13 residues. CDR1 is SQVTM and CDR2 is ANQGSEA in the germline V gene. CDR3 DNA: TGCAGCGTTGCGATTTCTATGAACACTGAAGCTTTCTTT. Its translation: CSVAISMNTEAFF.

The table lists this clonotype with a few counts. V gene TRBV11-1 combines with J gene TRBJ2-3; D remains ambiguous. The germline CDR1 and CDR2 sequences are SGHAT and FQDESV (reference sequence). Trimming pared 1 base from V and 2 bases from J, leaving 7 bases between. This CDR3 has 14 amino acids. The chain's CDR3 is CASSLGIATDTQYF. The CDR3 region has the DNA TGTGCCAGCAGCTTAGGAATCGCCACAGATACGCAGTATTTT. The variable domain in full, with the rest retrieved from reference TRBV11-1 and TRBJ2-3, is EAEVAQSPRYKITEKSQAVAFWCDPISGHATLYWYRQILGQGPELLVQFQDESVVDDSQLPKDRFSAERLKGVDSTLKIQPAELGDSAMYLCASSLGIATDTQYFGPGTRLTVL.

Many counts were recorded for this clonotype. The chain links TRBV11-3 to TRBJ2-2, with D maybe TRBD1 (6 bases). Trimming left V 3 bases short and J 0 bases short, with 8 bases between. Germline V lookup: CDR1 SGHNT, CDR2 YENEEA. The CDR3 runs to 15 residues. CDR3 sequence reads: CASSFGTTNTGELFF. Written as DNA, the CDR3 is TGTGCCAGCAGCTTTGGGACAACGAACACCGGGGAGCTGTTTTTT.

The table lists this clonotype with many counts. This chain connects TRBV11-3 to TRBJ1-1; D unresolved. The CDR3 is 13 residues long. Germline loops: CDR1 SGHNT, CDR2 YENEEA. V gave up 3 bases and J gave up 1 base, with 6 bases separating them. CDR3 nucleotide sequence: TGTGCCAGCAGCTTTAAGCGGAACACTGAAGCTTTCTTT. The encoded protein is CASSFKRNTEAFF.

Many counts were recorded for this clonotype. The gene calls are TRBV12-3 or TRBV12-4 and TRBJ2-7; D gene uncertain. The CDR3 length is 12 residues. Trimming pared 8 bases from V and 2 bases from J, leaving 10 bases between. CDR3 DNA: TGTGCCAGCGCATATGGAACCTACGAGCAGTACTTC. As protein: CASAYGTYEQYF.

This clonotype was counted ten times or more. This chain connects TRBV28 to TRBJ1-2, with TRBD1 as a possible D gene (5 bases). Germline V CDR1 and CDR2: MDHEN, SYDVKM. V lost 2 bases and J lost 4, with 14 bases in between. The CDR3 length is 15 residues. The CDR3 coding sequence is TGTGCCAGCAGTTTAAACCCCAGGGTGGGCTATGGCTACACCTTC. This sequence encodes CASSLNPRVGYGYTF.

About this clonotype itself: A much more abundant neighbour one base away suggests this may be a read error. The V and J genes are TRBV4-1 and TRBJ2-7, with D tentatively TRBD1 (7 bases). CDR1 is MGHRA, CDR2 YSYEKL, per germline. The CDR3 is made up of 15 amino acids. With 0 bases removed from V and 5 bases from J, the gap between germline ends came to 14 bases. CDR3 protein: CASSQDPGGIDEQYF. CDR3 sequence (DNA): TGCGCCAGCAGCCAAGACCCAGGGGGGATCGACGAGCAGTACTTC.

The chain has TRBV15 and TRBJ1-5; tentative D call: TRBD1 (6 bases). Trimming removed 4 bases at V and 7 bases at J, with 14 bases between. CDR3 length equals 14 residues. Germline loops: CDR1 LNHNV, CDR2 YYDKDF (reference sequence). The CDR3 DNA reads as TGTGCCACCAGCACCTACAGGGTTGAGCAGCCCCAGCATTTT. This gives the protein CATSTYRVEQPQHF.

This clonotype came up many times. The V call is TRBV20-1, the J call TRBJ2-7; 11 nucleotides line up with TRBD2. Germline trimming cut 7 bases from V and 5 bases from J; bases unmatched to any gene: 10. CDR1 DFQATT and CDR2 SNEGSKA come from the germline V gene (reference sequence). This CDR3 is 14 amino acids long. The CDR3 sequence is CSGISGGAINEQYF. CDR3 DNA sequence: TGCAGTGGGATTAGCGGGGGGGCTATCAACGAGCAGTACTTC.

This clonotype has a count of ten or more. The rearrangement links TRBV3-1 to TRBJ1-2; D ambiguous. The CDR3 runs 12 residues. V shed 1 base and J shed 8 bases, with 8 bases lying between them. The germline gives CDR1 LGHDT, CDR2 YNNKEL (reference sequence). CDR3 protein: CASSQGAGGYTF. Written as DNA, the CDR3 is TGTGCCAGCAGCCAAGGGGCAGGAGGCTACACCTTC.

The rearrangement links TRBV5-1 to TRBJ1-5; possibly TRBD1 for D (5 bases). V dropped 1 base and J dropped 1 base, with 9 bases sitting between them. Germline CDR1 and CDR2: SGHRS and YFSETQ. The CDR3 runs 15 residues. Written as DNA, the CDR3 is TGCGCCAGCAGCTTGTGGGGCTTAAGCAATCAGCCCCAGCATTTT. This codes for CASSLWGLSNQPQHF.

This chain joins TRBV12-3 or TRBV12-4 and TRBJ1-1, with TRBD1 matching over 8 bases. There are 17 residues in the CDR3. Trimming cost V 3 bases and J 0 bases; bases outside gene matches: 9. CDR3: CASSFGQTGEMNTEAFF. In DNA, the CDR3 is TGTGCCAGCAGTTTCGGGCAGACAGGGGAAATGAACACTGAAGCTTTCTTT.

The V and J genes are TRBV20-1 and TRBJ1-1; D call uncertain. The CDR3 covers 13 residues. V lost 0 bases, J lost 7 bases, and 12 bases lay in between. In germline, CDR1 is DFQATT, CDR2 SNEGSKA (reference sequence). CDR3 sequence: CSARDLSGHEAFF. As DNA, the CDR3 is TGCAGTGCTAGAGATCTGTCTGGGCATGAAGCTTTCTTT.

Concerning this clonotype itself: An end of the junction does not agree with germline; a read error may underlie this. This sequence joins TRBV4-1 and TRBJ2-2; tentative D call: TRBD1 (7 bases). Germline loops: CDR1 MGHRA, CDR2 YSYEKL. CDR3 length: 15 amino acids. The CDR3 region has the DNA TGCGCCAACAGCCACCCAGGGGGGAACACCGGGGAGCTGTGTTTT. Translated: CANSHPGGNTGELCF.